Presented here are 6 T cell receptor beta chains from one specimen sequenced in a study of cytomegalovirus exposure and HLA in healthy donors. The PCR employed 60 Vbeta primers together with 13 Jbeta primers. This table comes from immunoSEQ multiplex PCR, and its TCRdb copy is limited to in-frame clones, with some not included. The sample has 130,000 or so clones; roughly 80% are singletons. The source material was PBMCs. The receptors come from a young man in good health and CMV-seronegative.

The CDR3 sequence is CASQERRGWSYNSPLHF. CDR3 sequence (DNA): TGTGCCAGCCAGGAGCGGAGGGGTTGGTCGTATAATTCACCCCTCCACTTT. This chain links TRBV18 with TRBJ1-6; TRBD1 might be the D (5 bases). V was trimmed by 8 bases and J by 4 bases, leaving 21 bases between them. CDR1 is KGHSH and CDR2 is LQKENI in the germline V gene. This CDR3 contains 17 residues.

The chain uses TRBV4-2 and TRBJ1-5; tentatively, D is TRBD1 (5 bases). The V end lost 2 bases, the J end lost 4 bases, and 21 bases lay between the germline ends. The CDR3 runs to 18 residues. Germline V gene data show CDR1 as LGHNA and CDR2 as YNFKEQ. CDR3 bases: TGTGCCAGCAGCCAAAACCGGGCAGGGATCGGCAATAATCAGCCCCAGCATTTT. This encodes CASSQNRAGIGNNQPQHF.

The chain employs TRBV7-8 and TRBJ2-3; D is unclear. V lost 2 bases to trimming and J lost 3 bases, with 15 bases between them. The CDR3 is 16 residues long. CDR1 and CDR2 from the germline V gene are SGHVS and FQNEAQ. The CDR3 coding sequence is TGTGCCAGCAGCTTAAGAGGAGCCCCCGGGACAGATACGCAGTATTTT. It translates to CASSLRGAPGTDTQYF. Combining the CDR3 with reference TRBV7-8 and TRBJ2-3 gives the whole variable domain GAGVSQSPRYKVAKRGQDVALRCDPISGHVSLFWYQQALGQGPEFLTYFQNEAQLDKSGLPSDRFFAERPEGSVSTLKIQRTQQEDSAVYLCASSLRGAPGTDTQYFGPGTRLTVL.

This clone appeared a single time. The chain has TRBV7-9 and TRBJ2-3; no reliable D call. Trimming pared 5 bases from V and 0 bases from J, leaving 6 bases between. The CDR3 spans 13 residues. Germline V CDR1 and CDR2: SEHNR, FQNEAQ (reference sequence). The CDR3 reads CASSRVSTDTQYF. CDR3 in DNA: TGTGCCAGCAGCAGAGTCAGCACAGATACGCAGTATTTT.

This chain links TRBV29-1 with TRBJ1-1; D not certain. The CDR3 length is 12 residues. The V end was cut by 4 bases, the J end by 0 bases, with 6 bases between. Germline CDR1 reads SQVTM; CDR2 reads ANQGSEA. Written as DNA, the CDR3 is TGCAGCGTTGTCGTCCTGAACACTGAAGCTTTCTTT. It codes for CSVVVLNTEAFF.

The rearrangement uses TRBV5-4 and TRBJ2-7, with TRBD1 as a possible D gene (5 bases). Germline loops: CDR1 SGHNT, CDR2 YYREEE (reference sequence). This CDR3 has 13 amino acids. Trimming stripped 1 base from V and 3 bases from J, with 8 bases between. Written as DNA, the CDR3 is TGTGCCAGCAGCTTGCAGGGTGGCTACGAGCAGTACTTC. Protein sequence: CASSLQGGYEQYF. Together with reference TRBV5-4 and TRBJ2-7, the CDR3 gives the full variable domain: ETGVTQSPTHLIKTRGQQVTLRCSSQSGHNTVSWYQQALGQGPQFIFQYYREEENGRGNFPPRFSGLQFPNYSSELNVNALELDDSALYLCASSLQGGYEQYFGPGTRLTVT.